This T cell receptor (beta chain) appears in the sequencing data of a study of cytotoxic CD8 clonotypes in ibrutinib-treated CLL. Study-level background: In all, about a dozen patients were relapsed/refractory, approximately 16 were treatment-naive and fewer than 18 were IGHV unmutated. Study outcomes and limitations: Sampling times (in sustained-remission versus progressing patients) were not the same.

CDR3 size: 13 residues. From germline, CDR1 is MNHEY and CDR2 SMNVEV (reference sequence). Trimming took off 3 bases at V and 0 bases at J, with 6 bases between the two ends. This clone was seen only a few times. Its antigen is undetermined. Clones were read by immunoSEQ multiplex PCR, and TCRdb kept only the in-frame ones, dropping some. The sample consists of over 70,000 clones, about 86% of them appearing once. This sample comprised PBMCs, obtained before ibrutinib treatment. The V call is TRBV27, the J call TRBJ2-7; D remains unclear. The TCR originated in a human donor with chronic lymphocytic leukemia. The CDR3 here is CASSFISSYEQYF. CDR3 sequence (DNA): TGTGCCAGCAGTTTTATCAGCTCCTACGAGCAGTACTTC.